Included here is one TCR beta chain sequence, with context. The antigen remains unidentified. Libraries were prepared by immunoSEQ multiplex PCR; TCRdb keeps only in-frame clonotypes and omits some of them. This sample has 300,000 to 450,000 clones, with about 85% found just once. The CDR3 is 15 residues long. Germline V gene data show CDR1 as MNHEY and CDR2 as SMNVEV (reference sequence). V shed 2 bases, J shed 4 bases, and the junction held 7 bases outside the gene matches. This entry belongs to a study of Ad26.COV2.S vaccination and SARS-CoV-2 variants. Looking at the study overall: A COV1001 Ad26.COV2.S trial-arm participant provided the sample. Ad26.COV2.S, an intramuscular injection, was given once or twice 56 days apart.

Overall study findings and caveats: Similar non-spike TCR breadth was observed in recipients of vaccine and of placebo.

Treatment noted: roughly 19 received Ad26.COV2.S at low or high dose, single or two shots; about 5 received placebo; per-sample allocation not given. Following the first vaccine or placebo injection, samples were taken on day 63. Expression of Wuhan-strain SARS-CoV-2 spike came from the Ad26 vector that formed the vaccine. This chain uses TRBV27 with TRBJ1-1, with 7 bases fitting TRBD1. This sample comprised peripheral blood, obtained in a trial of Ad26.COV2.S vaccine versus placebo. This TCR was sampled from a person between 18 and 59 years old who received the Ad26.COV2.S COVID-19 vaccine or a placebo. CDR3 sequence reads: CASSLIGQARTEAFF. The DNA of the CDR3 is TGTGCCAGCAGTTTAATCGGACAGGCCCGCACTGAAGCTTTCTTT.